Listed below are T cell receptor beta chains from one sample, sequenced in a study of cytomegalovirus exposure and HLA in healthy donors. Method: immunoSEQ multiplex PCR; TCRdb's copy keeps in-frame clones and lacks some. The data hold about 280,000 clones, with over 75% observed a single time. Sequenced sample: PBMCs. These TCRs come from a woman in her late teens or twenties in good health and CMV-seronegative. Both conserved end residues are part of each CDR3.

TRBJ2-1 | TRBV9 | CASSVGTVAYNEQFF
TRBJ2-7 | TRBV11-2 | CASSFGTGDYEQYF
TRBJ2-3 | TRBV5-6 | CASSLTTSGRDTQYF
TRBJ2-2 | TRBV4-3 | CASSQGASVVTGELFF
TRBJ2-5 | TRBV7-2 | CASSLVRRGGRGQETQYF
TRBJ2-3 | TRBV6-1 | CASSAAGAGADTQYF
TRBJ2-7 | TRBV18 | CASSPSGSSYEQYF
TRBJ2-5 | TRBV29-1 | CSVLGTGNQETQYF
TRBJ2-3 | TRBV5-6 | CASSAGGTGTQYF
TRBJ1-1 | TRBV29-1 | CSVEGMNTEAFF
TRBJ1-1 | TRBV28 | CASSLIAGNTEAFF
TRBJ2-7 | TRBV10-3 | CATRTASYEQYF
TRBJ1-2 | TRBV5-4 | CASSSQVTNGYTF
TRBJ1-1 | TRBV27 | CASNPQGLRGTEAFF
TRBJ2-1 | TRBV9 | CASSVGAGNYNEQFF
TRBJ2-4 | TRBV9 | CASSAGGADIQYF
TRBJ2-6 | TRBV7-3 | CASSLFSGTGSGANVLTF
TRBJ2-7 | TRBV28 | CASSRAGQTTYEQYF
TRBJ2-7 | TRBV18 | CASSPLAGTYEQYF
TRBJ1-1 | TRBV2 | CASNARELNTEAFF
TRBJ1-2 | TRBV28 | CASSLLVFLDISSYGYTF
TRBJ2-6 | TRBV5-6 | CASSLSGYHANVLTF
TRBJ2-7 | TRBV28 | CASSPYRGWMDEQYF
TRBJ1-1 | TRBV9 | CASSVEHRNTEAFF
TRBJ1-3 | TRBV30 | CAWSAPGNTIYF
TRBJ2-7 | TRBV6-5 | CASSYQREQYF
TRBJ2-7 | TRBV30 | CAWSASGSHEQYF
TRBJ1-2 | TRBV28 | CASSLNGRGPSNTF
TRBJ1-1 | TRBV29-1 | CSGQTMNTEAFF
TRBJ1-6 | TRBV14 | CASSHGVIISPLHF
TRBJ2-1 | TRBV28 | CASSSGSFGMNNEQFF
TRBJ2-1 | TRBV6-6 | CASRKMTSGLYNEQFF
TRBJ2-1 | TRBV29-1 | CSVRPSGSHNEQFF
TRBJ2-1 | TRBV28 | CASSLGGTNEQFF
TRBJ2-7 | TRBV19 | CASSPGGIYEQYF
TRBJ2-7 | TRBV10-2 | CASMVTSGYEQYF
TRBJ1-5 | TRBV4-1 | CASSLRDRTNQPQHF
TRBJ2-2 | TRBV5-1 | CASRPTGTGNTGELFF
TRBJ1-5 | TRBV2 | CASSLHMTGGGNQPQHF
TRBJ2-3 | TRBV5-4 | CASSLSAGRGQYF
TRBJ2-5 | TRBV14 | CASSQVRELETQYF
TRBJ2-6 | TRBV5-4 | CASSSTTGTGANVLTF
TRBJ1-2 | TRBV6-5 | CASSSRRGEYGYTF
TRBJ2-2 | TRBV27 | CASSWRLAGELFF
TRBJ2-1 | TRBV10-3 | CAISEGWGHNEQFF
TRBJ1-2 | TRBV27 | CASSFGTGVGGYTF
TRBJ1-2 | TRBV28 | CASSLIQGAPVYGYTF
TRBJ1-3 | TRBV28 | CASKGVLIGNTIYF
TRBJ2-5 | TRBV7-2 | CASRPLSGGETQYF
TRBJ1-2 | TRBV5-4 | CASSLFGTQIGHGYTF